This is a list of T cell receptor beta chains from one sample in a study of shared clonotypes between healthy human individuals. Profiling relied on immunoSEQ multiplex PCR, and the TCRdb table lists in-frame clones only, not all of them. The table includes over 1.4 million clones, over 95% detected once. Source material: naive CD4+ T cells sorted from blood. The source of these receptors is a man younger than 45 in good health. CDR3s include the opening cysteine and the closing phenylalanine or tryptophan. A D gene is named only where the DNA matches it firmly. Rows give clone size only sometimes, using once, few, many, or a class for an expanded clone.

v_call	clone_size	j_call	cdr3_length	d_call	cdr3_nt	cdr3_aa
TRBV28	NA	TRBJ2-7	16	TRBD2	TGTGCCAGCAGTTTATTGGGGGGGACCTCCTCCTACGAGCAGTACTTC	CASSLLGGTSSYEQYF
TRBV27	once	TRBJ2-1	15	NA	TGTGCCAGCAGTTATGACGGCAGCTCCTACAATGAGCAGTTCTTC	CASSYDGSSYNEQFF
TRBV20-1	once	TRBJ2-1	11	TRBD2	TGCAGTGCTAGAGATGGAGGACTAGGCATCTTC	CSARDGGLGIF
TRBV28	NA	TRBJ1-5	15	NA	TGTGCCAGCAGTTTCAAAGGCTACGGCAATCAGCCCCAGCATTTT	CASSFKGYGNQPQHF
TRBV9	NA	TRBJ2-2	17	TRBD1	TGTGCCAGCAGCGTAGTTCGGACAGGGGAAAAAACCGGGGAGCTGTTTTTT	CASSVVRTGEKTGELFF
TRBV11-3	NA	TRBJ2-1	15	TRBD2	TGTGCCAGCAGCCCATTAGCGGGAGAATACAATGAGCAGTTCTTC	CASSPLAGEYNEQFF
TRBV7-2	NA	TRBJ1-2	13	NA	TGTGCCAGCAGCCCCGGGACGTCTTATGGCTACACCTTC	CASSPGTSYGYTF
TRBV30	NA	TRBJ1-5	13	NA	TGTGCCTGGAGCCTCGGGACCGATCAGCCCCAGCATTTT	CAWSLGTDQPQHF
TRBV7-9	NA	TRBJ2-1	16	NA	TGTGCCAGCAGCTTAGCGATGGCGATCCCCTACAATGAGCAGTTCTTC	CASSLAMAIPYNEQFF
TRBV5-5	NA	TRBJ1-2	13	NA	TGTGCCAGCAGCTTGGTTGGGGGCGGTGGCTACACCTTC	CASSLVGGGGYTF
TRBV27	NA	TRBJ2-7	14	NA	TGTGCCAGCCTGGGCGGGCCGCGGGCTTACGAGCAGTACTTC	CASLGGPRAYEQYF
TRBV6-6	NA	TRBJ1-1	14	NA	TGTGCCAGCAGAGCGAGGCATGGCATCACTGAAGCTTTCTTT	CASRARHGITEAFF
TRBV27	once	TRBJ2-1	16	TRBD1	TGTGCCAGCAGTCCCCGACCGGGACAGGGGGTCGGTGAGCAGTTCTTC	CASSPRPGQGVGEQFF